A single T cell receptor (beta chain) is shown here with its context. The antigen is undetermined. A much more abundant neighbour one base away suggests this may be a read error. Total RNA amounting to around 450 ng was the source from which TCR beta cDNA was made with a constant-region primer. Libraries covering TCR beta were generated through three nested multiplex PCR rounds (using a slightly modified ARM-PCR). Via MiXCR, TCRdb re-called the multiplex PCR reads, giving one row per CDR3 protein. The table has 180,000 or so distinct CDR3 sequences, roughly 60% seen once. This sample stems from a study of tumor-infiltrating lymphocytes in primary liver carcinoma. For the study at large: Surgery removed the patients' primary liver carcinoma. Stage T1-T3 N0M0 tumors measured about 4.2 to 11 cm at most. There were roughly 3.65 to 7.13 million productive TCRbeta reads per sample, a yield similar across tissue types. Study-level points and caveats: Compared with blood, tumor repertoires held significantly more in their top 250 clones.

Germline DNA was also extracted, with blood RNA taken from unsorted whole blood. Sequencing was carried out using peripheral blood. The TCR sequence derives from a man aged 40-50 years with primary liver carcinoma and hepatitis B virus infection.

The CDR3 nucleotides are TGTGCCAGCAGCTCCCCGGCGACAACTGTCAATGAGCAGTTCTTC. Translated: CASSSPATTVNEQFF. This chain links TRBV11-1 with TRBJ2-1; D ambiguous. Germline lookup yields CDR1 SGHAT and CDR2 FQDESV (reference sequence). Between the trimmed V and J ends, which lost 4 bases and 6 bases, there was a span of 16 bases. The length of the CDR3 is 15 residues.